This TCR beta chain was profiled in a study of blood T cell repertoires in COVID-19. Overall study: Sites across the United States, Italy and Spain contributed samples from acute and convalescent COVID-19. The analysed material was cDNA or gDNA that came from T cells, B-cell-depleted T cells, or PBMCs.

Per the authors' pipeline: The authors estimated nucleated cell counts from reference gene primer amplification. Here immunoSEQ multiplex PCR was the method, and the copy in TCRdb shows in-frame clones only, minus some. That table furnishes V, J and clone size, whereas the DNA furnished D and trimming. Here the sample spans nearly 300,000 clones, about 91% being singletons. V shed 4 bases and J shed 8 bases, with 11 bases lying between them. Germline V lookup: CDR1 MDHEN, CDR2 SYDVKM. This CDR3 has 13 amino acids. The sequenced sample consisted of peripheral blood. The clonotype comes from a woman younger than 45 who had recovered from COVID-19. The chain employs TRBV28 and TRBJ1-4, with D possibly TRBD1 on 5 matching bases. In DNA form, the CDR3 reads TGTGCCAGCAGTTCTCGACAGATAGAAAAACTGTTTTTT. Its protein product is CASSSRQIEKLFF.